The 20 T cell receptor beta chains in this list originate from one sample, sequenced in a study of T cells after yellow fever vaccination. TCRdb processed the 5' RACE reads anew with MiXCR; each CDR3 protein has one entry. The repertoire holds about 400,000 distinct CDR3 sequences, with roughly 12% as singletons. The source material was PBMCs, sampled on the day of the first yellow fever vaccination. Every receptor here comes from a man aged 18 to 29 who received the YFV17D yellow fever vaccine.

This clonotype was counted a few times. The chain has TRBV13 and TRBJ2-7, with 7 positions matching TRBD1. V dropped 6 bases and J dropped 7; count of bases not matched to a gene: 9. The CDR3 is made up of 13 amino acids. Germline V CDR1 and CDR2: PRHDT, FYEKMQ (reference sequence). In DNA, the CDR3 is TGTGCCAGCAGAGAACAGGGGATCGGGGAGCAGTACGTC. This codes for CASREQGIGEQYV.

This clonotype was counted between two and nine times. The chain combines TRBV2 with TRBJ1-2; 7 positions match TRBD1. The CDR3 has 14 residues. Per the germline V gene, CDR1 is SNHLY and CDR2 is FYNNEI. V lost 3 bases to trimming and J lost 5 bases; unmatched junction nucleotides: 6. This chain's CDR3 is CASSDQGVEYGYTF. The CDR3 coding sequence is TGTGCCAGCAGTGATCAGGGGGTGGAATATGGCTACACCTTC.

The CDR3 DNA follows: TGCGCCAGCACCCCACAGGTATATAGCAATCAGCCCCAGCATTTT. It codes for CASTPQVYSNQPQHF. The chain couples TRBV4-1 to TRBJ1-5, with D perhaps TRBD1 (5 bases). Germline lookup yields CDR1 MGHRA and CDR2 YSYEKL. This CDR3 contains 15 residues. Trimming left V 7 bases short and J 0 bases short, with 13 bases between.

This clonotype came up a few times. V is TRBV5-1 and J is TRBJ2-7; D gene ambiguous. The CDR3 length is 15 residues. CDR1 is SGHRS, CDR2 YFSETQ, per germline. Trimming removed 1 base from V and 3 bases from J, with 14 bases in between. CDR3 protein: CASSLFRQANYEQYF. CDR3 DNA: TGCGCCAGCAGCTTGTTTCGACAAGCGAACTACGAGCAGTACTTC.

This clonotype was seen ten or more times. The chain links TRBV18 to TRBJ2-5; D remains unclear. Between the trimmed V and J ends, which lost 8 bases and 1 base, there was a span of 8 bases. This CDR3 contains 12 residues. The germline gives CDR1 KGHSH, CDR2 LQKENI. The CDR3 loop is CASSPLQETQYF. The CDR3 DNA sequence: TGTGCCAGCAGCCCCCTCCAAGAGACCCAGTACTTC.

In its sample, this clonotype was seen a few times. This chain connects TRBV12-3 or TRBV12-4 to TRBJ1-2; no firm D call. Trimming left V 2 bases short and J 8 bases short, with 12 bases between. The CDR3 runs to 13 residues. CDR3 protein: CASSLQREGGYTF. As DNA, the CDR3 is TGTGCCAGCAGTTTACAGCGGGAAGGCGGCTACACCTTC.

This clonotype was picked up a small number of times. The chain employs TRBV5-1 and TRBJ2-3; perhaps TRBD2 as D (6 bases). Germline V gene sequence: CDR1 SGHRS, CDR2 YFSETQ. There are 12 residues in the CDR3. Trimming shortened V by 7 bases and J by 2 bases, and 8 bases separated the two germline ends. CDR3 in amino acids: CASAGFTDTQYF. CDR3 bases: TGCGCCAGCGCGGGATTCACAGATACGCAGTATTTT.

This clonotype came up many times. V usage is TRBV7-9 and J usage is TRBJ2-7, with 10 bases identical to TRBD1. Germline V gene data show CDR1 as SEHNR and CDR2 as FQNEAQ (reference sequence). V was clipped by 3 bases and J by 3 bases; unmatched bases: 14. The CDR3 consists of 18 residues. CDR3 DNA: TGTGCCAGCAGCTTGCAACTGGGACAGGGGTCTTTCTTCTACGAGCAGTACTTC. It codes for CASSLQLGQGSFFYEQYF.

The V gene is TRBV18, the J gene TRBJ1-1; 7 bases are a match to TRBD1. The V segment lost 8 bases and the J segment 10 bases; nucleotides outside the gene matches: 16. The CDR3 loop spans 14 amino acids. Germline loops: CDR1 KGHSH, CDR2 LQKENI. The CDR3 protein is CASRPVTGARGAFF. The CDR3 DNA reads TGTGCCAGCCGTCCCGTAACAGGGGCCCGGGGAGCTTTCTTT. The full variable domain, with the rest looked up from reference TRBV18 and TRBJ1-1, is NAGVMQNPRHLVRRRGQEARLRCSPMKGHSHVYWYRQLPEEGLKFMVYLQKENIIDESGMPKERFSAEFPKEGPSILRIQQVVRGDSAAYFCASRPVTGARGAFFGQGTRLTVV.

V and J are TRBV6-1 and TRBJ1-6; no definite D call. Trimming removed 4 bases from V and 6 bases from J, with 13 bases in between. Per the germline V gene, CDR1 is MNHNS and CDR2 is SASEGT. This CDR3 is 15 amino acids long. Here the CDR3 reads CASSGFQLGNSPLHF. DNA for the CDR3: TGTGCCAGCAGTGGCTTCCAGTTGGGTAATTCACCCCTCCACTTT.

This clonotype was counted between two and nine times. The chain is built from TRBV20-1 and TRBJ2-3; 9 bases map to TRBD1. After removal of 0 bases from V and 0 bases from J, the junction contained 10 bases not matched to a gene. The V gene's germline CDR1 is DFQATT and CDR2 SNEGSKA (reference sequence). The CDR3 loop spans 18 amino acids. The CDR3 DNA reads TGCAGTGCTAGAGAGTCGGGACAGGGTGTCGCTAGCACAGATACGCAGTATTTT. Protein: CSARESGQGVASTDTQYF.

This clonotype appeared a few times. The V gene is TRBV7-9, the J gene TRBJ1-2, with a possible D match to TRBD1 (5 bases). The V gene lost 5 bases and the J gene lost 7 bases, with 8 bases spanning the gap. The CDR3 runs 11 residues. The germline CDR1 and CDR2 sequences are SEHNR and FQNEAQ (reference sequence). The CDR3 nucleotides are TGTGCCAGCAGCCGGACAAGTGGCTACACCTTC. As protein: CASSRTSGYTF. Supplemented by reference TRBV7-9 and TRBJ1-2, the full variable domain reads DTGVSQNPRHKITKRGQNVTFRCDPISEHNRLYWYRQTLGQGPEFLTYFQNEAQLEKSRLLSDRFSAERPKGSFSTLEIQRTEQGDSAMYLCASSRTSGYTFGSGTRLTVV.

CDR3 DNA sequence: TGTGCCAGCAGCCGGACCGAGGCCTGGCAAGAGACCCAGTACTTC. Translation gives CASSRTEAWQETQYF. The V gene is TRBV3-1, the J gene TRBJ2-5; D not resolved. This CDR3 comprises 15 residues. Germline CDR1 reads LGHDT; CDR2 reads YNNKEL (reference sequence). Trimming removed 4 bases at V and 2 bases at J, with 14 bases between.

The V gene is TRBV11-3, the J gene TRBJ1-1; D not resolved. The length of the CDR3 is 13 residues. The germline gives CDR1 SGHNT, CDR2 YENEEA. Trimming shortened V by 1 base and J by 4 bases, and 7 bases separated the two germline ends. CDR3 sequence reads: CASSLVWGTEAFF. The CDR3 DNA is TGTGCCAGCAGCTTAGTCTGGGGCACTGAAGCTTTCTTT.

V and J are TRBV25-1 and TRBJ1-1; D is possibly TRBD1 (5 bases). The CDR3 covers 16 residues. The V end lost 1 base, the J end lost 11 bases, and 23 bases lay between the germline ends. The germline gives CDR1 MGHDK, CDR2 SYGVNS. Here the CDR3 DNA reads TGTGCCAGCAGTGAATGGGGGGACGGCAGTTCGGCCAAGGCTTTCTTT. This sequence encodes CASSEWGDGSSAKAFF.

V is TRBV12-3 or TRBV12-4 and J is TRBJ1-1; unclear D gene. This CDR3 contains 14 residues. V was clipped by 5 bases and J by 5 bases, with 15 bases between them. Written as DNA, the CDR3 is TGTGCCAGCAGTCAGGACCCCGGAGGAACTGAAGCTTTCTTT. Protein product: CASSQDPGGTEAFF.

This clonotype was seen a handful of times. The chain recombines TRBV28 with TRBJ2-2; D is possibly TRBD2 (6 bases). Germline lookup yields CDR1 MDHEN and CDR2 SYDVKM. There are 15 residues in the CDR3. Trimming pared 5 bases from V and 5 bases from J, leaving 15 bases between. This CDR3 is CASSPLPGRTGELFF. CDR3 sequence (DNA): TGTGCCAGCAGTCCTTTACCGGGGAGGACCGGGGAGCTGTTTTTT.

This rearrangement joins TRBV6-1 to TRBJ2-5; 10 nucleotides align to TRBD1. Germline trimming cut 7 bases from V and 5 bases from J; bases unmatched to any gene: 7. CDR1 and CDR2 (germline): MNHNS, SASEGT. The CDR3 totals 14 residues. This CDR3 reads CASTRQGAGETQYF. The CDR3 DNA sequence: TGTGCCAGCACCCGACAGGGGGCGGGGGAGACCCAGTACTTC.

This clonotype has ten or more counts. The chain joins TRBV7-2 to TRBJ1-2, with a tentative D call TRBD1 (5 bases). V gave up 0 bases and J gave up 0 bases, with 11 bases separating them. The germline V gene has CDR1 SGHTA and CDR2 FQGNSA. The CDR3 runs to 16 residues. Here the CDR3 reads CASSLASDRPNYGYTF. As DNA, the CDR3 is TGTGCCAGCAGCTTAGCTTCCGACAGACCTAACTATGGCTACACCTTC.

The CDR3 DNA reads TGTGCCAGCTCACCTACAGGGGACAATGAGCAGTTCTTC. Translation gives CASSPTGDNEQFF. The chain employs TRBV18 and TRBJ2-1; 7 nucleotides agree with TRBD1. After removal of 3 bases from V and 5 bases from J, the junction contained 1 base not matched to a gene. The CDR3 has 13 residues. The germline CDR1 and CDR2 sequences are KGHSH and LQKENI.